This T cell receptor beta chain was identified in a study of cytomegalovirus exposure and HLA in healthy donors. Study results and caveats: High sensitivity and specificity were reportedly achieved when the classifier diagnosed cytomegalovirus status. Across donors, most TCRs were seen rarely, yet some public ones were widespread.

The table came from immunoSEQ multiplex PCR; TCRdb's copy has only in-frame clones and leaves some out. The repertoire holds about 240,000 clones, with approximately 86% as singletons. The germline V gene encodes CDR1 GTSNPN and CDR2 SVGIG (reference sequence). The CDR3 totals 15 residues. J was trimmed by 0 bases and V by 4 bases; bases with no gene match: 7. On this clone: As yet, its antigen is unknown.

The rearrangement links TRBV30 to TRBJ1-1; 8 bases are a match to TRBD1. This clonotype originated in a woman in her 30s in good health and CMV-seropositive. The specimen sequenced was PBMCs. In DNA form, the CDR3 reads TGTGCCTGGACGACAGGGGATAAGATGAACACTGAAGCTTTCTTT. Its protein is CAWTTGDKMNTEAFF.